This T cell receptor (beta chain) was recorded in a study of CD8 T cells in Susac syndrome. This CDR3 is 11 amino acids long. From germline, CDR1 is SQVTM and CDR2 ANQGSEA. V was trimmed by 7 bases and J by 0 bases, leaving 6 bases between them. This clonotype was detected a few times. Random hexamers were used to reverse transcribe an amount of roughly 0.45 to 1 ug RNA. Via MiXCR, TCRdb re-called the immunoSEQ multiplex PCR reads, giving one row per CDR3 protein. The data hold roughly 180,000 distinct CDR3 sequences, with around 93% observed a single time. The sequence came from a human donor with multiple sclerosis. V and J are TRBV29-1 and TRBJ1-1; D ambiguous. The sequenced sample consisted of CD4+ T cells from PBMCs. The CDR3 nucleotides are TGCAGCGCCGGGGTGAACACTGAAGCTTTCTTT. Protein product: CSAGVNTEAFF.